What follows is one TCR beta chain and its context. In the authors' methods: Amplified reference gene primers provided the basis for estimating nucleated cell counts. Some clones are missing from TCRdb's copy, which holds only in-frame ones; the method was immunoSEQ multiplex PCR. The DNA was the basis for D and trimming; V, J and clone size are from that table. This table holds approximately 120,000 clones, approximately 77% found once. V was trimmed by 3 bases and J by 4 bases, leaving 5 bases between them. This CDR3 is 12 amino acids long. This entry belongs to a study of blood T cell repertoires in COVID-19. Study as a whole: Samples of COVID-19 (acute and convalescent) were obtained from the United States, Italy and Spain. In each case, the material was cDNA or gDNA derived from T cells, B-cell-depleted T cells, or PBMCs.

The sequencing input was peripheral blood. The origin of this receptor is an elderly man with acute or convalescent COVID-19. The rearrangement links TRBV12-3 or TRBV12-4 to TRBJ2-3; no definite D call. CDR3 nucleotides: TGTGCCAGCAGTTTGCGGTCAGATACGCAGTATTTT. Translated: CASSLRSDTQYF.